The 28 T cell receptor beta chains in this list originate from one sample, sequenced in a study of T cell responses to AZD1222 COVID-19 vaccine. Using immunoSEQ multiplex PCR, the repertoire was profiled, and TCRdb retains in-frame clones only, with some absent. This repertoire shows more than 140,000 clones, 90% to 95% found once; its top ten account for roughly 4.6%. The specimen comprised peripheral blood, sampled on day 0 of AZD1222 vaccination. The receptors shown here come from an adult in good health.

Turning to this clone: At one end, the junction sequence differs from germline, possibly due to a read error. The chain couples TRBV6-1 to TRBJ2-5, with no clear D. CDR1 is MNHNS, CDR2 SASEGT, per germline. CDR3 length: 15 amino acids. Here the CDR3 reads CASSEGRRNIETQYF. The CDR3 nucleotides read TGTGCCAGCAGCGAAGGTAGAAGGAACATCGAGACCCAGTACTTC.

This chain uses TRBV4-2 with TRBJ2-5; perhaps D is TRBD1 or TRBD2 (5 bases each). The CDR3 is 15 amino acids. Germline V gene lookup returns CDR1 LGHNA and CDR2 YNFKEQ. Trimming pared 2 bases from V and 4 bases from J, leaving 14 bases between. DNA for the CDR3: TGTGCCAGCAGCCAACTGCACGAGGGGAGAGAGACCCAGTACTTC. Translating gives CASSQLHEGRETQYF.

This clone was counted once. The V gene is TRBV30, the J gene TRBJ2-1; a possible D gene is TRBD2 (6 bases). The CDR3 has 15 amino acids. Per germline, CDR1 GTSNPN and CDR2 SVGIG (reference sequence). V lost 3 bases, J lost 0 bases, and 12 bases lay in between. The CDR3 spells CAWRPVSGSYNEQFF. DNA for the CDR3: TGTGCCTGGAGGCCGGTTAGCGGCTCCTACAATGAGCAGTTCTTC. Filled out from reference TRBV30 and TRBJ2-1, the complete variable domain reads SQTIHQWPATLVQPVGSPLSLECTVEGTSNPNLYWYRQAAGRGLQLLFYSVGIGQISSEVPQNLSASRPQDRQFILSSKKLLLSDSGFYLCAWRPVSGSYNEQFFGPGTRLTVL.

The chain joins TRBV21-1 to TRBJ2-5. TRBV21-1 is an annotated pseudogene. This CDR3 has 15 amino acids. CDR3 residues: CASSRVRGVYETQYF. The CDR3 DNA sequence: TGTGCCAGCAGCAGGGTGAGAGGGGTCTACGAGACCCAGTACTTC.

This chain connects TRBV7-2 to TRBJ1-3; D may be TRBD1 (5 bases). Germline V CDR1 and CDR2: SGHTA, FQGNSA. The CDR3 is 17 amino acids. V was trimmed by 0 bases and J by 0 bases, leaving 12 bases between them. As DNA, the CDR3 is TGTGCCAGCAGCTTAGCGTCAAGGGGTAACTCTGGAAACACCATATATTTT. Translation gives CASSLASRGNSGNTIYF.

The chain couples TRBV7-9 to TRBJ2-3, with 8 positions matching TRBD1. Per germline, CDR1 SEHNR and CDR2 FQNEAQ (reference sequence). The V and J ends lost 3 bases and 5 bases, in that order; junction bases with no gene match: 7. There are 15 residues in the CDR3. The CDR3 nucleotides are TGTGCCAGCAGCTTGCTGGACAGGGAGGTAGATACGCAGTATTTT. Protein product: CASSLLDREVDTQYF. The complete variable domain, with remaining parts taken from reference TRBV7-9 and TRBJ2-3, reads DTGVSQNPRHKITKRGQNVTFRCDPISEHNRLYWYRQTLGQGPEFLTYFQNEAQLEKSRLLSDRFSAERPKGSFSTLEIQRTEQGDSAMYLCASSLLDREVDTQYFGPGTRLTVL.

The chain employs TRBV3-1 (or the pseudogene TRBV3-2) and TRBJ1-4, with D perhaps matching TRBD1 (6 bases). The V and J ends lost 0 bases and 0 bases respectively, with 14 bases between them. Germline loops: CDR1 LGHDT, CDR2 YNNKEL (reference sequence). This CDR3 is built from 18 residues. The CDR3 loop is CASSQDVAGVATNEKLFF. Here the CDR3 DNA reads TGTGCCAGCAGCCAAGATGTGGCAGGGGTTGCAACTAATGAAAAACTGTTTTTT.

The CDR3 sequence: CASSDVQGTMNTEAFF. The CDR3 region has the DNA TGTGCCAGTAGCGATGTACAGGGAACCATGAACACTGAAGCTTTCTTT. The J gene is TRBJ1-1, the V gene TRBV19; a possible D gene is TRBD1 (6 bases). The CDR3 covers 16 residues. Trimming took 6 bases from V and 0 from J, leaving 17 bases between them. CDR1 is LNHDA, CDR2 SQIVND, per germline (reference sequence).

The J gene is TRBJ1-5, the V gene TRBV18; a weak D match, TRBD1 (6 bases). CDR1 is KGHSH, CDR2 LQKENI, per germline. Trimming shortened V by 4 bases and J by 6 bases, and 13 bases separated the two germline ends. The CDR3 contains 14 residues. CDR3 in amino acids: CASSLDRQGQPQHF. The CDR3 DNA follows: TGTGCCAGCTCACTCGACAGGCAGGGTCAGCCCCAGCATTTT.

The sample holds one count of this clone. The chain links TRBV18 to TRBJ1-2; no definite D call. The V end was cut by 6 bases, the J end by 4 bases, with 15 bases between. Germline assignment: CDR1 KGHSH and CDR2 LQKENI. The CDR3 consists of 14 residues. The CDR3: CASSPRTDGYGYTF. CDR3 sequence (DNA): TGTGCCAGCTCCCCCCGAACCGACGGCTATGGCTACACCTTC. The variable domain in full, completed from reference TRBV18 and TRBJ1-2, reads NAGVMQNPRHLVRRRGQEARLRCSPMKGHSHVYWYRQLPEEGLKFMVYLQKENIIDESGMPKERFSAEFPKEGPSILRIQQVVRGDSAAYFCASSPRTDGYGYTFGSGTRLTVV.

CDR3 sequence: CASSDALAGVGEQYF. The CDR3, as DNA: TGCGCCAGCAGTGACGCACTAGCGGGAGTCGGCGAGCAGTACTTC. The V call is TRBV10-1, the J call TRBJ2-7, with 11 bases matching TRBD2. The J segment lost 6 bases and the V segment lost 3 bases, leaving 7 bases of the junction unmatched. The CDR3 spans 15 residues. The germline V gene encodes CDR1 WNHNN and CDR2 SYGVQD (reference sequence).

The chain carries TRBV12-3 or TRBV12-4 and TRBJ1-1; D is unclear. The V end was cut by 2 bases, the J end by 0 bases, with 4 bases between. CDR3 length equals 13 residues. For the CDR3, the DNA is TGTGCCAGCAGTTTAAGGTTGAACACTGAAGCTTTCTTT. Its protein product is CASSLRLNTEAFF.

The gene calls are TRBV6-5 and TRBJ2-6; perhaps TRBD2 as D (5 bases). V was clipped by 4 bases and J by 2 bases, with 9 bases between them. CDR3 length: 15 residues. Per germline, CDR1 MNHEY and CDR2 SVGAGI. The CDR3: CASSLRVAGANVLTF. CDR3 DNA: TGTGCCAGCAGTTTGCGGGTAGCTGGGGCCAACGTCCTGACTTTC.

CDR3 DNA: TGTGCCAGCAGCGATACAGGGAACTATGGCTACACCTTC. This translates into CASSDTGNYGYTF. The chain couples TRBV6-5 to TRBJ1-2; a possible D gene is TRBD1 (6 bases). Trimming removed 6 bases from V and 2 bases from J, with 10 bases in between. The CDR3 contains 13 residues. Germline loops: CDR1 MNHEY, CDR2 SVGAGI.

This rearrangement joins TRBV5-1 to TRBJ2-1; the match to TRBD2 covers 8 bases. From germline, CDR1 is SGHRS and CDR2 YFSETQ. J gave up 7 bases and V 2 bases, and 5 bases lay outside the gene matches. The length of the CDR3 is 14 residues. This chain's CDR3 is CASSLAGDVNEQFF. The CDR3 coding sequence is TGCGCCAGCAGCTTAGCGGGAGACGTAAATGAGCAGTTCTTC.

The J gene is TRBJ1-6, the V gene TRBV6-5; 9 bases map to TRBD1. The CDR3 runs to 14 residues. The V and J ends lost 6 bases and 7 bases, in that order; junction bases with no gene match: 4. Per germline, CDR1 MNHEY and CDR2 SVGAGI. The CDR3 spells CASSQGQGNSPLHF. As DNA, the CDR3 is TGTGCCAGCAGCCAGGGACAGGGAAATTCACCCCTCCACTTT.

The V call is TRBV19, the J call TRBJ2-6, with D tentatively TRBD2 (6 bases). The CDR3 runs to 18 residues. Trimming removed 5 bases at V and 1 base at J, with 18 bases between. Germline V gives CDR1 LNHDA, CDR2 SQIVND (reference sequence). As DNA, the CDR3 is TGTGCCAGTAGTGGCGCGGGGCACCAAAAGTCTGGGGCCAACGTCCTGACTTTC. Protein: CASSGAGHQKSGANVLTF.

The chain combines TRBV4-3 with TRBJ2-7; 12 positions match TRBD2. Germline V CDR1 and CDR2: LGHNA, YSLEER. V shed 0 bases and J 7 bases; nucleotides not matched to a gene: 13. The CDR3 length is 18 residues. The CDR3: CASSQDSPLAGGTGEQYF. CDR3 nucleotides: TGCGCCAGCAGCCAAGATTCACCACTAGCGGGAGGCACGGGGGAGCAGTACTTC.

This sequence joins TRBV11-2 and TRBJ2-1; TRBD2 matches 15 bases. The CDR3 is 16 residues long. Trimming at V came to 5 bases and at J to 8 bases, leaving 7 bases not matched to a gene. Germline V gene lookup returns CDR1 SGHAT and CDR2 FQNNGV. As DNA, the CDR3 is TGTGCCAGCAGCCCCGGGACTAGCGGGAGGAGTGATGAGCAGTTCTTC. Protein: CASSPGTSGRSDEQFF.

This clone was seen more than once but under ten times. This sequence joins TRBV2 and TRBJ1-2; 8 nucleotides match TRBD1. The CDR3 length is 14 residues. J gave up 7 bases and V 3 bases, and 7 bases lay outside the gene matches. Germline assignment: CDR1 SNHLY and CDR2 FYNNEI. This chain's CDR3 is CASSDGQGAPGYTF. The CDR3 nucleotides are TGTGCCAGCAGTGACGGCCAGGGGGCGCCTGGCTACACCTTC.

The V call is TRBV3-1 (or the pseudogene TRBV3-2), the J call TRBJ1-4; D uncertain. Trimming shortened V by 3 bases and J by 3 bases, and 11 bases separated the two germline ends. The germline CDR1 and CDR2 sequences are LGHDT and YNNKEL (reference sequence). The CDR3 runs to 15 residues. CDR3 sequence reads: CASSHQTRPNEKLFF. The CDR3 nucleotides are TGTGCCAGCAGCCACCAGACAAGACCTAATGAAAAACTGTTTTTT.

This rearrangement joins TRBV5-1 to TRBJ2-1, with D perhaps given as TRBD1 or TRBD2 (6 bases each). The V and J ends lost 3 bases and 0 bases respectively, with 16 bases between them. The CDR3 extends over 17 amino acids. Germline V gene data show CDR1 as SGHRS and CDR2 as YFSETQ. CDR3 sequence reads: CASSSKEGEDSYNEQFF. The DNA of the CDR3 is TGCGCCAGCAGCTCGAAGGAGGGGGAGGACTCCTACAATGAGCAGTTCTTC.

This clone has just one count. V gene TRBV20-1 combines with J gene TRBJ2-7; 9 bases are shared with TRBD1. Germline V gene sequence: CDR1 DFQATT, CDR2 SNEGSKA (reference sequence). The CDR3 contains 15 residues. Unmatched junction bases numbered 10, after V lost 3 bases and J lost 4 bases. The chain's CDR3 is CSASKPGQGRYEQYF. The CDR3 DNA is TGCAGTGCTAGTAAACCGGGACAGGGTCGATACGAGCAGTACTTC.

This rearrangement joins TRBV12-5 to TRBJ2-3; D unresolved. CDR1 LGHNT and CDR2 FRNRAP come from the germline V gene. The V and J ends lost 1 base and 6 bases respectively, with 8 bases between them. This CDR3 has 13 amino acids. CDR3 coding DNA: TGTGCTAGTGGTTTGGCCGAACTGGATACGCAGTATTTT. Translated, it gives CASGLAELDTQYF.

V is TRBV5-1 and J is TRBJ2-2; TRBD2 matches 7 bases. CDR1 and CDR2 (germline): SGHRS, YFSETQ. The length of the CDR3 is 14 residues. V was pared by 4 bases and J by 6 bases, with 6 bases of the junction left unmatched. In DNA, the CDR3 is TGCGCCAGCAGCCAGACCCGGGGGGCCGGGGAGCTGTTTTTT. This sequence encodes CASSQTRGAGELFF.

The chain carries TRBV9 and TRBJ2-3, with a possible D match to TRBD2 (5 bases). CDR1 is SGDLS and CDR2 is YYNGEE in the germline V gene. The CDR3 has 16 residues. V was pared by 4 bases and J by 3 bases, with 18 bases between. Written as DNA, the CDR3 is TGTGCCAGCAGCCCCCGGGCATACGAGGGAACAGATACGCAGTATTTT. Translated: CASSPRAYEGTDTQYF.

The rearrangement uses TRBV3-1 (or the pseudogene TRBV3-2) and TRBJ2-7; the D gene is possibly TRBD2 (6 bases). The germline gives CDR1 LGHDT, CDR2 YNNKEL (reference sequence). The CDR3 spans 13 residues. V lost 1 base and J 2 bases, leaving 6 bases between the germline ends. This chain's CDR3 is CASSQGLAYEQYF. CDR3 DNA: TGTGCCAGCAGCCAAGGACTAGCCTACGAGCAGTACTTC.

The chain employs TRBV2 and TRBJ2-7; D is ambiguous. The CDR3 extends over 14 amino acids. CDR1 and CDR2 (germline): SNHLY, FYNNEI. With 6 bases removed from V and 8 bases from J, the gap between germline ends came to 20 bases. CDR3 residues: CASSNSRPPGQQYF. The CDR3 DNA sequence: TGTGCCAGCAGCAATAGCAGGCCCCCCGGGCAGCAGTACTTC.